A single sample is the source of the 22 T cell receptor beta chains below, sequenced in a study of OX40 agonist ivuxolimab in advanced cancers. The assay was immunoSEQ multiplex PCR, and TCRdb's table has in-frame clones only and misses some. The sample yields 35,000 to 40,000 clones, approximately 90% seen once. The sequences come from CD4+ or CD8+ T cells sorted from blood, collected in a trial of the OX40 agonist ivuxolimab. The receptors stem from an adult with an advanced solid tumor such as melanoma, head and neck, liver or kidney cancer.

The genes are TRBV19 and TRBJ1-5; TRBD1 agrees at 8 bases. V trimming: 3 bases; J trimming: 2 bases; junction bases outside the gene matches: 9. The V gene's germline CDR1 is LNHDA and CDR2 SQIVND (reference sequence). CDR3 length equals 17 residues. This CDR3 reads CASSIKRTGGGNQPQHF. DNA for the CDR3: TGTGCCAGTAGTATCAAGAGAACAGGGGGGGGCAATCAGCCCCAGCATTTT.

This rearrangement joins TRBV14 to TRBJ1-6; D remains ambiguous. Trimming left V 0 bases short and J 0 bases short, with 9 bases between. Germline V gene lookup returns CDR1 SGHDN and CDR2 FVKESK. This CDR3 is built from 17 residues. CDR3 region: CASSQDYGVSYNSPLHF. For the CDR3, the DNA is TGTGCCAGCAGCCAAGATTACGGGGTCTCCTATAATTCACCCCTCCACTTT.

The chain uses TRBV6-9 and TRBJ1-6, with D tentatively TRBD1 (5 bases). The germline CDR1 and CDR2 sequences are MNHGY and SVAAGI. This CDR3 is built from 15 residues. The V and J ends lost 6 bases and 0 bases respectively, with 9 bases between them. CDR3: CASSEDSSYNSPLHF. The CDR3 DNA sequence: TGTGCCAGCAGCGAAGACAGCTCCTATAATTCACCCCTCCACTTT.

The chain recombines TRBV5-1 with TRBJ2-1, with TRBD1 identical over 9 bases. The CDR3 sequence is 14 residues long. V was clipped by 4 bases and J by 6 bases; unmatched bases: 5. Germline CDR1 and CDR2: SGHRS and YFSETQ. The CDR3 protein is CASSLGQGTNEQFF. In nucleotides, the CDR3 is TGCGCCAGCAGCCTAGGACAGGGGACCAATGAGCAGTTCTTC.

The chain recombines TRBV7-2 with TRBJ2-5, with a weak D call TRBD2 (6 bases). This CDR3 comprises 15 residues. From germline, CDR1 is SGHTA and CDR2 FQGNSA. Trimming shortened V by 6 bases and J by 2 bases, and 16 bases separated the two germline ends. CDR3 nucleotides: TGTGCCAGCAGACCCGAAGATGGGGGGCAAGAGACCCAGTACTTC. Translating it yields CASRPEDGGQETQYF.

The chain employs TRBV6-5 and TRBJ2-7; 7 bases map to TRBD2. The CDR3 has 14 residues. J gave up 6 bases and V 6 bases, and 11 bases lay outside the gene matches. CDR1 MNHEY and CDR2 SVGAGI come from the germline V gene. Here the CDR3 DNA reads TGTGCCAGCAGCCAGGGAGGGGACGCGAGCGAGCAGTACTTC. Its protein product is CASSQGGDASEQYF.

The V call is TRBV6-5, the J call TRBJ1-1; D gene uncertain. CDR1 is MNHEY and CDR2 is SVGAGI in the germline V gene. V lost 2 bases, J lost 0 bases, and 4 bases lay in between. The CDR3 has 13 amino acids. CDR3 in amino acids: CASSYRVNTEAFF. CDR3 coding DNA: TGTGCCAGCAGTTACCGGGTGAACACTGAAGCTTTCTTT.

V is TRBV5-1 and J is TRBJ2-7; possible D gene TRBD1, 6 bases. The CDR3 consists of 14 residues. CDR1 and CDR2 (germline): SGHRS, YFSETQ. Trimming removed 4 bases from V and 2 bases from J, with 13 bases in between. The DNA for the CDR3 is TGCGCCAGCAGCCCCGAAGGGGGAGCCTACGAGCAGTACTTC. This encodes CASSPEGGAYEQYF.

The chain joins TRBV2 to TRBJ2-3; D may match TRBD1 or TRBD2 (6 bases each). From germline, CDR1 is SNHLY and CDR2 FYNNEI. The CDR3 extends over 17 amino acids. V lost 4 bases and J 1 base, leaving 18 bases between the germline ends. Here the CDR3 DNA reads TGTGCCAGCAGTGGACCATGGAGGGGGTCTGGCACAGATACGCAGTATTTT. It codes for CASSGPWRGSGTDTQYF.

The chain recombines TRBV5-1 with TRBJ2-7; D is unresolved. Trimming removed 0 bases from V and 3 bases from J, with 13 bases in between. In germline, CDR1 is SGHRS, CDR2 YFSETQ. CDR3 length equals 15 residues. CDR3 region: CASSLVAPGLYEQYF. The CDR3 region has the DNA TGCGCCAGCAGCTTGGTTGCGCCCGGGCTCTACGAGCAGTACTTC.

V is TRBV7-6 and J is TRBJ2-7; 7 nucleotides match TRBD2. This CDR3 is built from 18 residues. The germline CDR1 and CDR2 sequences are SGHVS and FNYEAQ. The V and J ends lost 5 bases and 0 bases, in that order; junction bases with no gene match: 16. The CDR3 is CASSVYGGRAGSSYEQYF. The CDR3, as DNA: TGTGCCAGCAGCGTTTATGGGGGGAGAGCGGGGAGCTCCTACGAGCAGTACTTC.

CDR3 in DNA: TGTGCCAGCACCCCAACGACAGGGGTAGAGACTGAAGCTTTCTTT. Protein sequence: CASTPTTGVETEAFF. The chain couples TRBV6-1 to TRBJ1-1, with 8 bases matching TRBD1. Looked up from germline, CDR1 is MNHNS and CDR2 is SASEGT. CDR3 length: 15 residues. J was trimmed by 5 bases and V by 7 bases; bases with no gene match: 12.

V gene TRBV6-1 combines with J gene TRBJ1-4; D may be TRBD1 (6 bases). This CDR3 comprises 16 residues. The germline gives CDR1 MNHNS, CDR2 SASEGT. V dropped 0 bases and J dropped 4 bases, with 12 bases sitting between them. The CDR3 here is CASSEAGGRDNEKLFF. CDR3 nucleotides: TGTGCCAGCAGTGAAGCTGGGGGGCGAGATAATGAAAAACTGTTTTTT.

The chain joins TRBV15 to TRBJ1-5; 9 nucleotides line up with TRBD1. Trimming at V came to 1 base and at J to 5 bases, leaving 6 bases not matched to a gene. The CDR3 runs 16 residues. Germline assignment: CDR1 LNHNV and CDR2 YYDKDF (reference sequence). The DNA of the CDR3 is TGTGCCACCAGCAGAGCGACAGGGGGTATACATCAGCCCCAGCATTTT. This encodes CATSRATGGIHQPQHF.

This chain links TRBV19 with TRBJ2-1, with TRBD2 identical over 14 bases. V gave up 3 bases and J gave up 4 bases; unmatched junction bases: 8. Germline V CDR1 and CDR2: LNHDA, SQIVND (reference sequence). CDR3 length: 18 residues. The CDR3 is CASSMVEGLAGAYNEQFF. CDR3 coding DNA: TGTGCCAGTAGTATGGTAGAGGGACTAGCGGGAGCATACAATGAGCAGTTCTTC.

The chain is built from TRBV21-1 and TRBJ1-5. TRBV21-1 is annotated as a pseudogene. The CDR3 runs to 15 residues. The CDR3 DNA reads as TGTGCCATCAGCAGGGGGTTTTCGGGCAATCAGCCCCAGCATTTT. This encodes CAISRGFSGNQPQHF.

The chain joins TRBV4-2 to TRBJ2-7; D gene uncertain. Germline-derived CDR1 and CDR2 are LGHNA and YNFKEQ. V lost 0 bases, J lost 7 bases, and 10 bases lay in between. This CDR3 region has 13 residues. CDR3 DNA: TGTGCCAGCAGCCAAGATAACTTGAGAGAGCAGTACTTC. It is translated as CASSQDNLREQYF.

The chain carries TRBV2 and TRBJ1-5; D is perhaps TRBD1 (6 bases). Germline CDR1 reads SNHLY; CDR2 reads FYNNEI. The V and J ends lost 7 bases and 1 base respectively, with 11 bases between them. The CDR3 runs 14 residues. The CDR3 coding sequence is TGTGCCAGCAACGGGGGCAGGAGCAATCAGCCCCAGCATTTT. Its protein is CASNGGRSNQPQHF.

The V call is TRBV4-2, the J call TRBJ1-2, with TRBD1 identical over 8 bases. Trimming at V came to 0 bases and at J to 6 bases, leaving 9 bases not matched to a gene. The length of the CDR3 is 16 residues. The germline CDR1 and CDR2 sequences are LGHNA and YNFKEQ. The CDR3 spells CASSQDAGAGGHGYTF. The CDR3 region has the DNA TGTGCCAGCAGCCAAGATGCGGGGGCAGGGGGCCATGGCTACACCTTC.

The table lists this clone with a count of one. V usage is TRBV19 and J usage is TRBJ1-5; D ambiguous. V lost 2 bases and J 1 base, leaving 15 bases between the germline ends. Per germline, CDR1 LNHDA and CDR2 SQIVND (reference sequence). CDR3 length equals 17 residues. The CDR3 DNA reads TGTGCCAGTAGTATAAAAAACAGCCCTTTGAGCAATCAGCCCCAGCATTTT. It encodes CASSIKNSPLSNQPQHF.

This clone was recorded once. This chain uses TRBV6-6 with TRBJ2-2, with a tentative D call TRBD2 (6 bases). The CDR3 contains 13 residues. Germline CDR1 reads MNHNY; CDR2 reads SVGAGI (reference sequence). Trimming pared 4 bases from V and 6 bases from J, leaving 9 bases between. The CDR3 coding sequence is TGTGCCAGCAGTTCTAGGGAGGCCGGGGAGCTGTTTTTT. Translating gives CASSSREAGELFF.

This sequence joins TRBV7-6 and TRBJ2-1; the D is unclear. V dropped 1 base and J dropped 9 bases, with 4 bases sitting between them. Germline V lookup: CDR1 SGHVS, CDR2 FNYEAQ. This CDR3 region has 11 residues. This CDR3 reads CASSLGVEQFF. The CDR3 DNA reads as TGTGCCAGCAGCTTAGGAGTTGAGCAGTTCTTC. Full variable domain (remainder filled in from reference TRBV7-6 and TRBJ2-1): GAGVSQSPRYKVTKRGQDVALRCDPISGHVSLYWYRQALGQGPEFLTYFNYEAQQDKSGLPNDRFSAERPEGSISTLTIQRTEQRDSAMYRCASSLGVEQFFGPGTRLTVL.